This passage covers 27 T cell receptor beta chains from one sample sequenced in a study of a mutant IDH1 vaccine in newly diagnosed glioma. The protocol was immunoSEQ multiplex PCR, while the TCRdb copy is restricted to in-frame clones and leaves out a portion. The sample has some 60,000 clones, about 87% seen once. Which antigens these TCRs recognize remains unknown. Time point in this sample: week 5, during vaccination. A 20-mer mutant IDH1 peptide at 300 ug was injected subcutaneously with topical imiquimod. Material: PBMCs, obtained from a glioma patient whose treatment included an IDH1 peptide vaccine. These receptors were collected from a woman aged 40-49 years with glioma.

J is TRBJ1-1 and V is TRBV27; 9 bases line up with TRBD1. The CDR3 is made up of 17 amino acids. V was pared by 2 bases and J by 4 bases, with 11 bases of the junction left unmatched. CDR1 MNHEY and CDR2 SMNVEV come from the germline V gene (reference sequence). DNA of the CDR3: TGTGCCAGCAGTTTAGGGGGTGACAGGGGGATGTTCACTGAAGCTTTCTTT. Its translation is CASSLGGDRGMFTEAFF.

This clone was seen a few times. The gene calls are TRBV28 and TRBJ2-2; D is ambiguous. Looked up from germline, CDR1 is MDHEN and CDR2 is SYDVKM. The CDR3 is 13 residues long. V lost 5 bases to trimming and J lost 4 bases, with 8 bases between them. The CDR3 nucleotides are TGTGCCAGCAGTGAGACATTCACCGGGGAGCTGTTTTTT. It codes for CASSETFTGELFF.

DNA for the CDR3: TGTGCCAGCAGCTTTATCCGAGGGGACTATGGCTACACCTTC. Its translation: CASSFIRGDYGYTF. The chain uses TRBV6-5 and TRBJ1-2, with D tentatively TRBD1 (5 bases). Trimming took off 6 bases at V and 3 bases at J, with 14 bases between the two ends. Germline V gene sequence: CDR1 MNHEY, CDR2 SVGAGI. This CDR3 spans 14 amino acids.

This chain uses TRBV6-5 with TRBJ2-3, with 9 positions matching TRBD2. The germline V gene has CDR1 MNHEY and CDR2 SVGAGI. This CDR3 has 15 amino acids. The V segment lost 7 bases and the J segment 2 bases; nucleotides outside the gene matches: 7. CDR3 in DNA: TGTGCCAGCAAAGCTAGCGGGATGGTCACAGATACGCAGTATTTT. It codes for CASKASGMVTDTQYF.

The chain links TRBV5-1 to TRBJ2-2; D perhaps matches TRBD1 (5 bases). Germline V CDR1 and CDR2: SGHRS, YFSETQ. The length of the CDR3 is 14 residues. Trimming cost V 2 bases and J 4 bases, with 9 bases left between them. The CDR3 DNA is TGCGCCAGCAGCTTTGACAGTGTCACCGGGGAGCTGTTTTTT. Translation gives CASSFDSVTGELFF.

The genes are TRBV5-8 and TRBJ2-5; 7 nucleotides align to TRBD1. Per the germline V gene, CDR1 is SGHTS and CDR2 is YDEGEE. This CDR3 is 16 amino acids long. The junction had 18 bases not matched to a gene; V was cut back by 9 bases and J by 4 bases. In DNA, the CDR3 is TGTGCCACGAGGACAGGAAGGATTGTGGGGCGAGAGACCCAGTACTTC. Translating gives CATRTGRIVGRETQYF.

V is TRBV6-5 and J is TRBJ1-1; TRBD1 might be the D (6 bases). Germline-derived CDR1 and CDR2 are MNHEY and SVGAGI. V was trimmed by 2 bases and J by 1 base, leaving 11 bases between them. The length of the CDR3 is 15 residues. The CDR3: CASSYRQVTNTEAFF. CDR3 sequence (DNA): TGTGCCAGCAGTTACAGACAGGTCACGAACACTGAAGCTTTCTTT.

The genes are TRBV5-8 and TRBJ1-1; 7 bases fit TRBD1. This CDR3 is 15 amino acids long. V shed 1 base and J 6 bases; nucleotides not matched to a gene: 9. CDR1 is SGHTS, CDR2 YDEGEE, per germline. DNA for the CDR3: TGTGCCAGCAGCTTGATGGACAGGAATGTCGCTGAAGCTTTCTTT. This gives the protein CASSLMDRNVAEAFF.

The chain joins TRBV6-6 to TRBJ2-1; TRBD2 matches at 12 bases. CDR3 length: 15 amino acids. The germline gives CDR1 MNHNY, CDR2 SVGAGI (reference sequence). Trimming cost V 6 bases and J 4 bases; bases outside gene matches: 4. CDR3 DNA sequence: TGTGCCAGCAGATGGACTAGCGGGGAGTACAATGAGCAGTTCTTC. Protein: CASRWTSGEYNEQFF.

The gene calls are TRBV18 and TRBJ1-1; D gene ambiguous. The V gene's germline CDR1 is KGHSH and CDR2 LQKENI. V was cut by 3 bases and J by 0 bases, with 8 bases left in between. This CDR3 has 14 amino acids. This CDR3 is CASSPAAMNTEAFF. In DNA form, the CDR3 reads TGTGCCAGCTCACCGGCAGCCATGAACACTGAAGCTTTCTTT.

This clone showed up just once. This chain connects TRBV7-2 to TRBJ1-1; D is uncertain. Trimming removed 6 bases from V and 6 bases from J, with 17 bases in between. CDR1 and CDR2 (germline): SGHTA, FQGNSA. The CDR3 has 14 amino acids. The CDR3, as DNA: TGTGCCAGCAGTCCCGGACGGCTGAAATCTGAAGCTTTCTTT. Its protein is CASSPGRLKSEAFF.

The chain has TRBV9 and TRBJ2-7; TRBD1 agrees at 7 bases. Germline V gene sequence: CDR1 SGDLS, CDR2 YYNGEE. CDR3 length equals 15 residues. Trimming at V came to 1 base and at J to 3 bases, leaving 7 bases not matched to a gene. This CDR3 reads CASSVKGAPIYEQYF. As DNA, the CDR3 is TGTGCCAGCAGCGTAAAGGGGGCGCCCATCTACGAGCAGTACTTC.

The chain recombines TRBV2 with TRBJ2-7; 9 bases are shared with TRBD1. Trimming cost V 8 bases and J 0 bases; bases outside gene matches: 2. The CDR3 is made up of 13 amino acids. CDR1 and CDR2 (germline): SNHLY, FYNNEI. The CDR3 spells CASGTGPSYEQYF. The CDR3 DNA reads TGTGCCAGCGGGACAGGGCCCTCCTACGAGCAGTACTTC.

The CDR3 DNA reads TGTGCCAGCAGACTGACGGCATCGGAGGGCACTGAAGCTTTCTTT. Amino acids: CASRLTASEGTEAFF. V and J are TRBV7-9 and TRBJ1-1; D is ambiguous. The germline V and J ends were trimmed by 6 bases and 4 bases, with 18 bases remaining between them. Germline V gene data show CDR1 as SEHNR and CDR2 as FQNEAQ (reference sequence). This CDR3 comprises 15 residues.

This chain connects TRBV2 to TRBJ2-6; unclear D gene. Looked up from germline, CDR1 is SNHLY and CDR2 is FYNNEI. CDR3 length: 15 residues. V gave up 8 bases and J gave up 0 bases, with 11 bases separating them. The CDR3 reads CASDPRNSGANVLTF. DNA for the CDR3: TGTGCCAGCGACCCACGGAACTCTGGGGCCAACGTCCTGACTTTC.

This clone came up a few times. The chain uses TRBV6-6 and TRBJ2-7, with no clear D. CDR3 size: 14 residues. Deletions cut 5 bases from V and 3 bases from J, with 14 bases between. Germline assignment: CDR1 MNHNY and CDR2 SVGAGI (reference sequence). CDR3 amino acids: CASSRHDWIYEQYF. CDR3 sequence (DNA): TGTGCCAGCAGTCGACACGACTGGATCTACGAGCAGTACTTC.

The rearrangement uses TRBV25-1 and TRBJ2-6; D remains unclear. CDR1 MGHDK and CDR2 SYGVNS come from the germline V gene. Trimming shortened V by 4 bases and J by 4 bases, and 2 bases separated the two germline ends. The CDR3 runs 12 residues. CDR3 DNA sequence: TGTGCCAGCAGTGGCGGGGCCAACGTCCTGACTTTC. Amino acid sequence: CASSGGANVLTF.

The J gene is TRBJ1-2, the V gene TRBV29-1; D is perhaps TRBD1 (6 bases). Germline-derived CDR1 and CDR2 are SQVTM and ANQGSEA. The CDR3 covers 12 residues. V lost 6 bases and J 5 bases, leaving 13 bases between the germline ends. CDR3 residues: CSVAPTGYGYTF. Written as DNA, the CDR3 is TGCAGCGTCGCTCCTACAGGGTATGGCTACACCTTC.

This rearrangement joins TRBV5-6 to TRBJ2-3; D remains unclear. The CDR3 sequence is 16 residues long. Germline CDR1 is SGHDT and CDR2 is YYEEEE. V gave up 0 bases and J gave up 3 bases, with 14 bases separating them. The CDR3 DNA reads as TGTGCCAGCAGCTTGGCTCTAAAATGGAATACAGATACGCAGTATTTT. Translated, it gives CASSLALKWNTDTQYF.

V is TRBV19 and J is TRBJ2-7, with TRBD1 matching 9 bases. CDR1 is LNHDA and CDR2 is SQIVND in the germline V gene (reference sequence). Trimming cost V 6 bases and J 2 bases; bases outside gene matches: 5. The CDR3 length is 14 residues. The CDR3 spells CASRPGTGTYEQYF. For the CDR3, the DNA is TGTGCCAGTAGGCCCGGGACAGGGACCTACGAGCAGTACTTC.

The V call is TRBV18, the J call TRBJ2-5; D not certain. The CDR3 is 13 residues long. CDR1 and CDR2 from the germline V gene are KGHSH and LQKENI. V was trimmed by 2 bases and J by 5 bases, leaving 9 bases between them. The CDR3 sequence is CASSPSLGETQYF. The DNA for the CDR3 is TGTGCCAGCTCACCAAGCTTAGGGGAGACCCAGTACTTC.

The chain is built from TRBV5-1 and TRBJ1-1, with D tentatively TRBD1 (5 bases). There are 14 residues in the CDR3. V gave up 2 bases and J gave up 8 bases, with 16 bases separating them. Germline V gene sequence: CDR1 SGHRS, CDR2 YFSETQ. The CDR3 loop is CASSFRPDTTEAFF. CDR3 bases: TGCGCCAGCAGCTTCAGACCGGACACGACAGAAGCTTTCTTT.

V and J are TRBV11-3 and TRBJ2-6; 7 nucleotides line up with TRBD1. Germline CDR1 reads SGHNT; CDR2 reads YENEEA. This CDR3 has 15 residues. Trimming cost V 2 bases and J 2 bases; bases outside gene matches: 0. The CDR3 bases are TGTGCCAGCAGCTTAACAGGGGCTGGGGCCAACGTCCTGACTTTC. It translates to CASSLTGAGANVLTF.

This chain joins TRBV5-6 and TRBJ1-4, with D perhaps TRBD1 (5 bases). This CDR3 is 16 amino acids long. Looked up from germline, CDR1 is SGHDT and CDR2 is YYEEEE. V dropped 5 bases and J dropped 0 bases, with 14 bases sitting between them. The CDR3 sequence is CASSQGRDATNEKLFF. In DNA, the CDR3 is TGTGCCAGCAGTCAGGGTCGGGATGCAACTAATGAAAAACTGTTTTTT.

This chain uses TRBV7-2 with TRBJ2-5, with D possibly being TRBD2 (5 bases). V was shortened by 4 bases and J by 7 bases, with 16 bases between the two germline ends. Germline CDR1 and CDR2: SGHTA and FQGNSA. CDR3 length equals 14 residues. CDR3 protein: CASSSRGLTVTQYF. The CDR3 DNA reads as TGTGCCAGCAGCTCGAGAGGACTTACGGTGACCCAGTACTTC. The entire variable domain, with the rest obtained from reference TRBV7-2 and TRBJ2-5, is as follows: GAGVSQSPSNKVTEKGKDVELRCDPISGHTALYWYRQSLGQGLEFLIYFQGNSAPDKSGLPSDRFSAERTGGSVSTLTIQRTQQEDSAVYLCASSSRGLTVTQYFGPGTRLLVL.

This CDR3 reads CASSASGGMYEQYF. CDR3 bases: TGTGCCAGCAGCGCTAGCGGGGGGATGTACGAGCAGTACTTC. The V call is TRBV13, the J call TRBJ2-7; TRBD2 agrees at 11 bases. The junction had 4 bases not matched to a gene; V was cut back by 5 bases and J by 4 bases. This CDR3 spans 14 amino acids. Germline V gene data show CDR1 as PRHDT and CDR2 as FYEKMQ (reference sequence).

The chain couples TRBV6-5 to TRBJ1-2; perhaps TRBD1 as D (5 bases). The V end lost 6 bases, the J end lost 3 bases, and 11 bases lay between the germline ends. The CDR3 runs to 13 residues. Per germline, CDR1 MNHEY and CDR2 SVGAGI. CDR3 loop: CASSRGDYYGYTF. Here the CDR3 DNA reads TGTGCCAGCAGCCGGGGGGATTACTATGGCTACACCTTC.